This T cell receptor beta chain derives from a study of T cells expressing NK-cell markers (dated by TCRdb to the early 2020s). Regarding the research as a whole: Seven or eight donors provided sorted CD3+CD56+NKG2C+, CD3+CD56+NKG2C- and CD3+CD56-NKG2C+ T-cell subsets, whose TCR beta-chain repertoires were profiled. Of the eight sequenced donors, seven were found to be HCMV-seropositive and one was found to be HCMV-seronegative. Libraries were sequenced as 2 x 150 bp reads on Illumina HiSeq 2000/2500, MiSeq or NextSeq. The study sequenced eight donors, all healthy volunteers chosen at random: three men and five women. What the study reported, not specific to this receptor: Those dominant clonotypes were again the most abundant among CD3+CD56-NKG2C+ cells in a handful of donors, at about 28.3-60.1%. For five or six donors, the dominant CD3+CD56+NKG2C+ clonotypes were among the top 10 CD8+ clonotypes and accounted for roughly 1.0-7.5% of CD8+ T cells. Whether the expanded NKG2C-expressing T cell clones were specific for HCMV antigens was left unclear.

Sequenced on an Illumina HiSeq 2000. 5'RACE template switching, by which a universal primer site and unique molecular identifiers were added, was used to make TCR beta cDNA libraries. Priming for cDNA synthesis came from the TCR beta constant segment, and two successive PCR amplification steps followed. In the authors' own workflow: Reads were demultiplexed and grouped by UMI with MIGEC, and clonotypes were assembled and quantified with MiTCR. To remove erroneous sequences, TCR cDNA sequences were retained only when supported by two or more reads. The tcR package was used for downstream repertoire analysis, and clonotypes were matched between fractions using CDR3 nucleotide sequence together with V segment. VDJmatch was used to annotate antigen specificity against VDJdb, with one amino acid substitution in CDR3 allowed. TCRdb reprocessed the raw reads; every CDR3 protein sequence is a single record, and DNA is not supplied. The V and J calls were determined by TCRdb, not by the authors. This sample's clone table shows more than 400,000 distinct CDR3 sequences. Approximately 6.8% of the sample lies in the top ten.

The CDR3 starts with the cysteine, ends with the phenylalanine, and has 15 residues. No nucleotide data were recorded. Looking up the germline V gene yields CDR1 MDHEN and CDR2 SYDVKM. HCMV-specific IgG was detected in serum with a commercial ELISA kit to determine HCMV serostatus. Peripheral blood mononuclear cells were isolated from blood by Ficoll density gradient centrifugation. Notes on this clonotype: Its antigen target is currently unknown.

The rearranged segments are TRBV28 and TRBJ1-5; without DNA, the TCRdb call of TRBD1 cannot be checked. Sequenced: blood T cells: a sorted CD56 or NKG2C T cell subset, CD4+ or CD8+ T cells, or bulk PBMC T cells (not recorded which). This TCR derives from a woman between 18 and 69 years old in good health. CDR3 protein: CASSLDGQINQPQHF.